The TCR beta chain described here comes from a study of identical twins (dated by TCRdb to between 2015 and 2016). About the study as a whole: To test whether fetal clonotypes persist, this study deep-sequenced TCR alpha and beta repertoires from monozygotic twins, from unrelated adults of various ages, and from cord blood. To rule out contamination, replicate twin experiments were performed at different times with different library preparation protocols.

Every donor in the study was a healthy Caucasian. The library was made by 5' RACE. Sequencing used an Illumina HiSeq 2000. A universal primer binding site was introduced by template switching, and a unique molecular identifier was present in the final cDNA, enabling accurate counting of TCR cDNA molecules. First-strand cDNA for TCR alpha and beta chains was synthesized from specific primers in the conserved constant-segment region. To control for contamination, every cDNA library carried two barcodes: a SMART-Mk sample barcode plus Illumina barcodes. TruSeq adapter sequences, together with Illumina sample barcodes, were added in two successive PCR steps. The TCR alpha and beta cDNA libraries were sequenced on the Illumina HiSeq platform using custom primers. The original methods were these. Unique molecular identifiers were extracted from raw reads with MiGEC, and CDR3 positions were determined with MiXCR. Recombination models were inferred per individual with the repgenHMM and IGoR tools using an EM algorithm. Shared clonotypes were analyzed with the tcR package in R, and sharing was normalized by the product of cloneset sizes. Out-of-frame nonproductive sequences were analyzed to study raw recombination free of thymic and clonal selection effects. Using fastp trimming at Q25 and MiXCR clonotype assembly, TCRdb reanalyzed the public sequencing data and kept in-frame beta chains. Here each entry gathers all rows of one CDR3 protein and keeps the most common genes and DNA. These V and J calls derive from TCRdb rather than the authors' analysis. The sample includes roughly 1.6 million distinct CDR3 sequences, with about 30% observed a single time. The biggest ten clones account for about 0.3% of the sample.

Only a few counts were recorded for this clonotype. Its antigen specificity is not known. No base quality values were provided; no much bigger clone lies one nucleotide off. The research as a whole found: Out-of-frame TCR alpha sharing in monozygotic twins was systematically underestimated by recombination models, whereas sharing between unrelated individuals was in agreement with the recombination models. Invariant T cells such as MAIT and iNKT could partly confound zero-insertion analyses, though diverse VJ usage argued against this for most clonotypes. Fewer insertions were carried by abundant cord blood beta clonotypes, a similar but weaker trend appeared in young adult naive repertoires, and no such trend appeared in memory repertoires. The excess sharing between twins in beta out-of-frame sequences was weaker because fewer shared sequences reduced the signal-to-noise ratio. Compared with coincidental sharing between unrelated individuals, out-of-frame TCR alpha sequences shared between twins had an excess of sequences with low generation probability. Conclusions relied on cross-sectional statistical analysis, since the same donors could not be followed over many years.

The CDR3, cysteine through phenylalanine, is 15 amino acids long. The CDR3 DNA has 45 bases and is translated from base 1. Via the germline V gene, CDR1 is SGHAT and CDR2 FQNNGV. The junction carries 18 bases between V and J, which are trimmed by 5 bases and 5 bases respectively. The clonotype comes from a newborn girl in good health. The sample consisted of cord blood. Here the chain combines TRBV11-2 and TRBJ1-2; matching of 5 bases hints at TRBD1 as the D gene. The CDR3 reads as follows: CASSPYAGTEYGYTF. The nucleotide sequence reads TGTGCCAGCAGCCCCTATGCAGGGACGGAGTATGGCTACACCTTC.